The sequence of this T cell receptor (beta chain) was determined in a study of T cell repertoires in ileal Crohn's disease. At the level of the study: Thiopurines (approximately 10) or anti-TNF agents (around 17) were given postoperatively to about half. General study findings and limits: Sorted CD8 T cells held more high-frequency clones than CD4. Compared with non-smokers, active smokers at surgery showed more clonal expansions.

Generated by immunoSEQ multiplex PCR, the TCRdb table keeps only in-frame clones and is missing some. The repertoire includes 14,000 or so clones, 80% to 90% of them detected once, and 6.5% sits in the top ten. This clone was counted only a few times. Its antigen is not known. The clonotype comes from an adult with Crohn's disease. What was sequenced was ileal tissue.

CDR3 in amino acids: CASSPYPGGAKNIQYF. The CDR3 bases are TGTGCCAGCAGCCCATATCCGGGAGGAGCCAAAAACATTCAGTACTTC. The chain couples TRBV7-6 to TRBJ2-4; 7 bases align to TRBD2. With 5 bases clipped from V and 0 bases from J, the junction kept 7 bases outside the gene matches. Germline CDR1 and CDR2: SGHVS and FNYEAQ. CDR3 length: 16 amino acids.